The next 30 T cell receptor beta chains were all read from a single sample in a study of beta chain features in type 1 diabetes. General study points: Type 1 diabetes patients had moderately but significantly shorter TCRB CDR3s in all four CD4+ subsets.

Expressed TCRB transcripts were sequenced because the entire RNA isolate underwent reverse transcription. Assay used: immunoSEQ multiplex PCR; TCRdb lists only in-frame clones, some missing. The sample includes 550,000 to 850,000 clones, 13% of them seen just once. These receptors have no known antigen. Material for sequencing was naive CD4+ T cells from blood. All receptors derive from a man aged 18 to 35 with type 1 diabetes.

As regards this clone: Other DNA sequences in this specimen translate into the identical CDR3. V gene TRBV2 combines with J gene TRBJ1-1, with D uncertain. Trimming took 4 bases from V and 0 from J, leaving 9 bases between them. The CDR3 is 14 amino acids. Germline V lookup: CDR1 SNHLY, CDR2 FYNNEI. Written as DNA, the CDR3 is TGTGCCAGCAGTGGCGCAGTGATGAACACTGAAGCTTTCTTT. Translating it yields CASSGAVMNTEAFF.

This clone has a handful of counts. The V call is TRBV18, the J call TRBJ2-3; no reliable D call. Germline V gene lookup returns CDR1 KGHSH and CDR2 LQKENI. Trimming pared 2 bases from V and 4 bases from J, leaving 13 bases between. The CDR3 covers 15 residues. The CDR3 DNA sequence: TGTGCCAGCTCACCAATTAGTGCCAGCCCAGATACGCAGTATTTT. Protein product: CASSPISASPDTQYF.

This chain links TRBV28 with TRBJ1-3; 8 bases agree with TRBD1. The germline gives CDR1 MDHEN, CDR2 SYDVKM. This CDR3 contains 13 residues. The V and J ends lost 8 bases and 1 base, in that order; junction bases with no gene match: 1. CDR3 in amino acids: CASRQGSGNTIYF. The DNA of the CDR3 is TGTGCCAGCCGACAGGGGTCTGGAAACACCATATATTTT.

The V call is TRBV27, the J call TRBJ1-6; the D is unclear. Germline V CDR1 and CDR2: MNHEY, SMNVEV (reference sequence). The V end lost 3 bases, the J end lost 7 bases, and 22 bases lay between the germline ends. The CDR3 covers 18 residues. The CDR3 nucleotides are TGTGCCAGCAGTTTGTATCCGCCGGGGAGCGCAAACAATTCACCCCTCCACTTT. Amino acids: CASSLYPPGSANNSPLHF.

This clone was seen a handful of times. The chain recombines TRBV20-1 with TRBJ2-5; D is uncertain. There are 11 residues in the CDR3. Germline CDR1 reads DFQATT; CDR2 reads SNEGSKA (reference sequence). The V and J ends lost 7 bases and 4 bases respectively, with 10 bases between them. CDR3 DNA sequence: TGCAGTGTTGTGCCCGGAGAGACCCAGTACTTC. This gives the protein CSVVPGETQYF.

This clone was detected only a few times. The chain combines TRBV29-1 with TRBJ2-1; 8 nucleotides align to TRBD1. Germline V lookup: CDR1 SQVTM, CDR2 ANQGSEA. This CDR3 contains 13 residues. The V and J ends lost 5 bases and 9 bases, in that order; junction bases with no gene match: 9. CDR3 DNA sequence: TGCAGCGTTCGCGTACAGGGGGAAGGTGAGCAGTTCTTC. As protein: CSVRVQGEGEQFF.

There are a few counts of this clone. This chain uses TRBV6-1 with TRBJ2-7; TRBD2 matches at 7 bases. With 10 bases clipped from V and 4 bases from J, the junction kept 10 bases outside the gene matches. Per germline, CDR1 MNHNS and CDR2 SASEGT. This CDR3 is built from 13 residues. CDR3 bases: TGTGCCACCCACCGGGGGGAATGGTACGAGCAGTACTTC. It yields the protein CATHRGEWYEQYF.

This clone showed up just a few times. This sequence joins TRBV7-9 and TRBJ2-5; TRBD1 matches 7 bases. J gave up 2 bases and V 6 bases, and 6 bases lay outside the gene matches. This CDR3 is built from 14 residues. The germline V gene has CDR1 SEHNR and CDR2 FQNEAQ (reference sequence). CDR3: CASSLSGQQETQYF. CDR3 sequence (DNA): TGTGCCAGCAGTTTATCGGGACAGCAAGAGACCCAGTACTTC.

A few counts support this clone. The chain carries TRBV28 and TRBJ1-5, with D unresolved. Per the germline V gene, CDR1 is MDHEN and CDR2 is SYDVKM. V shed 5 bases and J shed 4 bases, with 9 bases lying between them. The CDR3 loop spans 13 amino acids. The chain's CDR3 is CASSPSLNQPQHF. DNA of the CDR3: TGTGCCAGCAGTCCCTCCCTGAATCAGCCCCAGCATTTT.

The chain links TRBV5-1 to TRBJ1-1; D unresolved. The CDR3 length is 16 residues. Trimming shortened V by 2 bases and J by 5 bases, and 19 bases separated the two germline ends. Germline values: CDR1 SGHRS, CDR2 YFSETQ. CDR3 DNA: TGCGCCAGCAGCTTTGAGCCATCGGCCCTGGTAACTGAAGCTTTCTTT. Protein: CASSFEPSALVTEAFF.

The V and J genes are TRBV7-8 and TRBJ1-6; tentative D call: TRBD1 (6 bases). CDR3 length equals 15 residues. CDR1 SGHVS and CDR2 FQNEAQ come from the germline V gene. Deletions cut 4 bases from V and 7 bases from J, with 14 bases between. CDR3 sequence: CASSSQGLQNSPLHF. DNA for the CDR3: TGTGCCAGCAGCTCCCAGGGGTTACAGAATTCACCCCTCCACTTT. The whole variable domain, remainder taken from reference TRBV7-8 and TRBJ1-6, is GAGVSQSPRYKVAKRGQDVALRCDPISGHVSLFWYQQALGQGPEFLTYFQNEAQLDKSGLPSDRFFAERPEGSVSTLKIQRTQQEDSAVYLCASSSQGLQNSPLHFGNGTRLTVT.

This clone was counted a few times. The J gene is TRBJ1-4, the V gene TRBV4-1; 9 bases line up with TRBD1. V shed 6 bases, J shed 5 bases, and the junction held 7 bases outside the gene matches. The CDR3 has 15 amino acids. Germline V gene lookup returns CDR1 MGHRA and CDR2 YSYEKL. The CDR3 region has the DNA TGCGCCAGCAGACGGACAGGGGTCCGCAATGAAAAACTGTTTTTT. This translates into CASRRTGVRNEKLFF.

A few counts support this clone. Here the CDR3 DNA reads TGTGCCAGCAGCACGGACAATTTTCGGCGTGAGCAGTTCTTC. It is translated as CASSTDNFRREQFF. The gene calls are TRBV7-8 and TRBJ2-1, with a possible D match to TRBD1 (5 bases). Trimming removed 5 bases at V and 9 bases at J, with 17 bases between. The CDR3 contains 14 residues. The germline V gene has CDR1 SGHVS and CDR2 FQNEAQ.

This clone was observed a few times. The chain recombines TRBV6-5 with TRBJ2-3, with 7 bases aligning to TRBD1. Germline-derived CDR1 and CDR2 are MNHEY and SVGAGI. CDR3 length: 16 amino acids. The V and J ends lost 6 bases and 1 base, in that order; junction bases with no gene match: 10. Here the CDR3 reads CASSYAKGQGTDTQYF. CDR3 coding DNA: TGTGCCAGCAGCTACGCGAAAGGACAGGGCACAGATACGCAGTATTTT.

CDR3: CASSLAIGSASYEQYF. Here the CDR3 DNA reads TGCGCCAGCAGCTTGGCCATCGGCAGTGCCTCCTACGAGCAGTACTTC. This sequence joins TRBV5-1 and TRBJ2-7; D gene uncertain. Germline V lookup: CDR1 SGHRS, CDR2 YFSETQ. The CDR3 has 16 residues. The V and J ends lost 0 bases and 0 bases respectively, with 13 bases between them.

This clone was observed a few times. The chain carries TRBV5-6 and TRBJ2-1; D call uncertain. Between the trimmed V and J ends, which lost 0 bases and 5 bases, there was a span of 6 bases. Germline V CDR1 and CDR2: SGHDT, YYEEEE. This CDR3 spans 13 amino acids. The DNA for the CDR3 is TGTGCCAGCAGCTTGGCACCCGACAATGAGCAGTTCTTC. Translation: CASSLAPDNEQFF.

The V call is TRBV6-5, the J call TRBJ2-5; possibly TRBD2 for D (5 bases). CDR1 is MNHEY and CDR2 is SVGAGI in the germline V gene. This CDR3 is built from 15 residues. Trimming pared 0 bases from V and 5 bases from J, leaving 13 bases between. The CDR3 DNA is TGTGCCAGCAGTTACTCTGGAGCGGTTGGCGAGACCCAGTACTTC. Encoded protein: CASSYSGAVGETQYF.

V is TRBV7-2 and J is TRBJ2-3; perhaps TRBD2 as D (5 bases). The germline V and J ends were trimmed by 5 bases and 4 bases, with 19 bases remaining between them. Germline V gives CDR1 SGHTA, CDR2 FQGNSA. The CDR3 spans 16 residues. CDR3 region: CASSTTPGSVADTQYF. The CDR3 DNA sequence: TGTGCCAGCAGCACCACACCGGGATCTGTGGCAGATACGCAGTATTTT.

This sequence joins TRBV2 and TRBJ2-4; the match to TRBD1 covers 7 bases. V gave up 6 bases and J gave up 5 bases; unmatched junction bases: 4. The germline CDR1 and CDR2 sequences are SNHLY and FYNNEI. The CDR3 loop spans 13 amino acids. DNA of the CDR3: TGTGCCAGCAGCTTCGACAGGGAAAACATTCAGTACTTC. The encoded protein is CASSFDRENIQYF.

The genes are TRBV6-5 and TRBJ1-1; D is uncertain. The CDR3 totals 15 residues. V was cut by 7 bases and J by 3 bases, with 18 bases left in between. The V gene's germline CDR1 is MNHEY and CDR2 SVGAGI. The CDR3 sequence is CASTRPRSRDTEAFF. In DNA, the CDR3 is TGTGCCAGCACCAGGCCGAGGAGTCGGGACACTGAAGCTTTCTTT.

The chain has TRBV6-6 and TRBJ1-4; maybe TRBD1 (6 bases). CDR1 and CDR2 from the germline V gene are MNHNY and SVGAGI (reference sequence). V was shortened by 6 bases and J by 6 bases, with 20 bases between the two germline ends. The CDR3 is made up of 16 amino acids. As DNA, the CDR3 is TGTGCCAGCAGGACCGGGCCACAGGGAGAGGATGAAAAACTGTTTTTT. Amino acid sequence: CASRTGPQGEDEKLFF.

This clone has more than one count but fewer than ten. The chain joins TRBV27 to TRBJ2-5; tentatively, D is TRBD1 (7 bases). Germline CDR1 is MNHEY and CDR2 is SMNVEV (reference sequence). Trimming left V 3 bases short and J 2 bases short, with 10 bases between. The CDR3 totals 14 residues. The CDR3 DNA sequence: TGTGCCAGCAGTTTGGGGGGACAGCAAGAGACCCAGTACTTC. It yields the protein CASSLGGQQETQYF.

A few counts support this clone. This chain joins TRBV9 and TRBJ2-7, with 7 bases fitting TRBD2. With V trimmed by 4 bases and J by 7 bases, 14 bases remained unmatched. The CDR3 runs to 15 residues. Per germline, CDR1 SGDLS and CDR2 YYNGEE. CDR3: CASSPGTPRREEQYF. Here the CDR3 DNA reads TGTGCCAGCAGCCCCGGGACTCCCAGGCGGGAGGAGCAGTACTTC.

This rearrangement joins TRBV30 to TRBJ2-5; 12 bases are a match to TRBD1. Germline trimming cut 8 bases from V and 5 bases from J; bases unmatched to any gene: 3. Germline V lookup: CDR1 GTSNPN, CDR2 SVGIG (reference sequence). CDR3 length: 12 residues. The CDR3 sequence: CAGTGGTETQYF. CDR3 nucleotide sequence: TGTGCCGGGACAGGGGGCACTGAGACCCAGTACTTC.

Here the CDR3 reads CASSLSESSGYTF. For the CDR3, the DNA is TGCGCCAGCAGCTTGTCTGAGTCTAGTGGCTACACCTTC. V is TRBV5-1 and J is TRBJ1-2; D gene ambiguous. The CDR3 consists of 13 residues. Germline CDR1 reads SGHRS; CDR2 reads YFSETQ. Trimming removed 1 base from V and 7 bases from J, with 11 bases in between.

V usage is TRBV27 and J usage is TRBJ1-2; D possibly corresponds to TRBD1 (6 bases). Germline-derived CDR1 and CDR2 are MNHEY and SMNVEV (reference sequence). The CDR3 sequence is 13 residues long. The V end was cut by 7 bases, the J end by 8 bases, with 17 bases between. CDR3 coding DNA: TGTGCCAGCAAAAAGGGGGGCAGTGAAGGCTACACCTTC. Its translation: CASKKGGSEGYTF.

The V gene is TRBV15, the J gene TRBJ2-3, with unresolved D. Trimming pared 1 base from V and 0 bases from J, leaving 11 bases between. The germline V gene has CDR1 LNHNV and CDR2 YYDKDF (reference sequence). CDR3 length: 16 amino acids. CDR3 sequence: CATSRGTEASTDTQYF. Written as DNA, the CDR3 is TGTGCCACCAGCAGAGGAACAGAGGCTAGCACAGATACGCAGTATTTT.

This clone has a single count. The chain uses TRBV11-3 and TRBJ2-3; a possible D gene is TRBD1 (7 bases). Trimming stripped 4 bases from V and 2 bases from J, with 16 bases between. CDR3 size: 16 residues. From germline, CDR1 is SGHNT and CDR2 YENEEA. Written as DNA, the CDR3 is TGTGCCAGCAGCTCCCGTGCGGGACAGATCACAGATACGCAGTATTTT. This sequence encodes CASSSRAGQITDTQYF.

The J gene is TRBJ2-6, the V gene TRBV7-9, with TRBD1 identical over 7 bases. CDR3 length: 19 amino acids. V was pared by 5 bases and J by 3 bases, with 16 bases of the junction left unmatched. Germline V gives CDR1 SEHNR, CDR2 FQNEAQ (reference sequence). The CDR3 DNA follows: TGTGCCAGCAGCCTACGACAGGGTTTAGGGGCTCTTGGGGCCAACGTCCTGACTTTC. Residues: CASSLRQGLGALGANVLTF.

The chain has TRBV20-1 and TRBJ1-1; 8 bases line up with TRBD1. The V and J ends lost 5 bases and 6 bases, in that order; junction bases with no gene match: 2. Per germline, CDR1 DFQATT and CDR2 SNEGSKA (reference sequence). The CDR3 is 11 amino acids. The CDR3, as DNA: TGCAGTGCTTGGGACAGGCCTGAAGCTTTCTTT. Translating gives CSAWDRPEAFF.